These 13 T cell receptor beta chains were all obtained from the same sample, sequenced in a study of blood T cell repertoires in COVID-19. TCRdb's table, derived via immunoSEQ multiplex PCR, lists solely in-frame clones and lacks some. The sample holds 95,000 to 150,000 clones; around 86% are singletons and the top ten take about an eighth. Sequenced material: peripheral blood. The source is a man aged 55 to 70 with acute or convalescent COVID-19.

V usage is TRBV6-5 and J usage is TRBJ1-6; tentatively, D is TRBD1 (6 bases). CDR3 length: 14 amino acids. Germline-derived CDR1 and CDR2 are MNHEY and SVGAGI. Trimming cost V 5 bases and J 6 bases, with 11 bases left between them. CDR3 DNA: TGTGCCAGCAGTCGGACAGCTCTTAATTCACCCCTCCACTTT. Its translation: CASSRTALNSPLHF.

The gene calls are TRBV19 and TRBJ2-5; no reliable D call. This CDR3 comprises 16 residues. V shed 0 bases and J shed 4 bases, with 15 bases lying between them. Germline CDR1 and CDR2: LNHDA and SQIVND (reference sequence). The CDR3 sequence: CASSIDRSMAGETQYF. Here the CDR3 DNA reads TGTGCCAGTAGTATAGATCGATCCATGGCTGGAGAGACCCAGTACTTC.

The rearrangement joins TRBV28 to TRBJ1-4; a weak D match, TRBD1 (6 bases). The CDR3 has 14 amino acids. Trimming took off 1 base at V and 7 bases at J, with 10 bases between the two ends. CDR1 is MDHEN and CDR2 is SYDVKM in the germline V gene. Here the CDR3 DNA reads TGTGCCAGCAGTTTATCCCAGGGGAGTGAAAAACTGTTTTTT. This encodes CASSLSQGSEKLFF.

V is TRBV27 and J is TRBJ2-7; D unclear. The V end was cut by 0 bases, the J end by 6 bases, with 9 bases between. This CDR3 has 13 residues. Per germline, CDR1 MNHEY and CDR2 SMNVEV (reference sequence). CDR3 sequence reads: CASSLSSSLEQYF. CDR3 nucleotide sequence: TGTGCCAGCAGTTTATCGTCTTCCCTCGAGCAGTACTTC.

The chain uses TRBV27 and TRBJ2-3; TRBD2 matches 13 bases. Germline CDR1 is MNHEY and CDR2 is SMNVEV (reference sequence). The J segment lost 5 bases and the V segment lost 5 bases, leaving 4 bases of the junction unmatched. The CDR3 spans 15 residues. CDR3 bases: TGTGCCAGCAGTGGACTAGCGGGAGTGATAGATACGCAGTATTTT. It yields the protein CASSGLAGVIDTQYF.

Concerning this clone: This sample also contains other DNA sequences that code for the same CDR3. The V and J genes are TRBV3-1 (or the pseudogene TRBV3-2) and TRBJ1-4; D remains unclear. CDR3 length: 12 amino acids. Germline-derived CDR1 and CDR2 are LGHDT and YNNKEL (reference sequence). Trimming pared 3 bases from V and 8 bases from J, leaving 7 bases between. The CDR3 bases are TGTGCCAGCAGCCAGGAGAGAGAAAAACTGTTTTTT. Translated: CASSQEREKLFF.

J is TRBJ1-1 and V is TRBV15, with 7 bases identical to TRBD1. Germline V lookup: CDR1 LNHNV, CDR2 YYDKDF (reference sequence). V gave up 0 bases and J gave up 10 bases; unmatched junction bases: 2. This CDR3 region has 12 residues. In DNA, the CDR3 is TGTGCCACCAGCAGAGAACAGGGGATAGCTTTCTTT. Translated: CATSREQGIAFF.

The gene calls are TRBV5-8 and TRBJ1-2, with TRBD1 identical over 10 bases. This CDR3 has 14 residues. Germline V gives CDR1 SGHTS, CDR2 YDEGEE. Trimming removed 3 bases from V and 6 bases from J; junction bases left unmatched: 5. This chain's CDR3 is CASSYPGTGDGYTF. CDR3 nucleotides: TGTGCCAGCAGCTACCCCGGGACAGGGGATGGCTACACCTTC.

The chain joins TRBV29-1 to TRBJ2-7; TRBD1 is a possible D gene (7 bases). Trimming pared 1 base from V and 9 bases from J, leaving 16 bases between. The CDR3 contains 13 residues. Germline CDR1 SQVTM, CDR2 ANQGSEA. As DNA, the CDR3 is TGCAGCGTTGAAGGTTTTTCAGGGGGAGGGCAGTACTTC. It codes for CSVEGFSGGGQYF.

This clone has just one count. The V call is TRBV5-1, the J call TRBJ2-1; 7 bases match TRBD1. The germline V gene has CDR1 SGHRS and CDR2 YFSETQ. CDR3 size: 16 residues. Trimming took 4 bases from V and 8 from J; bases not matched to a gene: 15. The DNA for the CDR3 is TGCGCCAGCAGCCAAACTACAGGGGCGCCCTCCTATGAGCAGTTCTTC. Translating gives CASSQTTGAPSYEQFF.

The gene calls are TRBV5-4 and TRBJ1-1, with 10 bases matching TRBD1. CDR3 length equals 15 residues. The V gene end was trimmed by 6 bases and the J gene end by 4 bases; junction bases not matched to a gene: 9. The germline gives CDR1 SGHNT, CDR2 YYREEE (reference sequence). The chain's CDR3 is CASTGQGSSSTEAFF. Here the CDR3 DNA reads TGTGCCAGCACGGGACAGGGGTCGTCGAGCACTGAAGCTTTCTTT.

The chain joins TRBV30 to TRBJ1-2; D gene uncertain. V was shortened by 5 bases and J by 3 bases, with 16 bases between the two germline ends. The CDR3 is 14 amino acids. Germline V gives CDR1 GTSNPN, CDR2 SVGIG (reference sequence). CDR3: CAWFRPQIHYGYTF. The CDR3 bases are TGTGCCTGGTTCCGCCCGCAGATACACTATGGCTACACCTTC. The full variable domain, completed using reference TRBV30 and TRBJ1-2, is SQTIHQWPATLVQPVGSPLSLECTVEGTSNPNLYWYRQAAGRGLQLLFYSVGIGQISSEVPQNLSASRPQDRQFILSSKKLLLSDSGFYLCAWFRPQIHYGYTFGSGTRLTVV.

The CDR3, as DNA: TGTGCCAGCAGTCAATTAGGCGGGAGGACCACCGGGGAGCTGTTTTTT. Residues: CASSQLGGRTTGELFF. The chain combines TRBV3-1 (or the pseudogene TRBV3-2) with TRBJ2-2; TRBD2 agrees at 8 bases. The CDR3 loop spans 16 amino acids. V shed 6 bases and J 4 bases; nucleotides not matched to a gene: 10. Germline V gene sequence: CDR1 LGHDT, CDR2 YNNKEL (reference sequence).